This TCR beta chain was identified during a study of CD8 T cells in ankylosing spondylitis. Study-wide findings and caveats: Seemingly distinctive of ankylosing spondylitis blood was a TCR beta motif formed by eight highly homologous variants.

This clonotype was recorded many times. Its cognate antigen is unknown. The CDR3 totals 12 residues. The ends were cut back, 6 bases at V and 5 bases at J, with 9 bases in the middle. Each CDR3 protein is one row after TCRdb ran MiXCR on the 5' RACE reads. The sample yields over 150,000 distinct CDR3 sequences, more than 10% seen once. The sample taken for sequencing was blood, either unsorted or a sorted T cell fraction (not recorded which). The chain is built from TRBV12-3 or TRBV12-4 and TRBJ2-3; no clear D gene. This clonotype was obtained from a male donor with ankylosing spondylitis or in good health (not recorded which). Here the CDR3 reads CASSLVGDTQYF. DNA for the CDR3: TGTGCCAGCAGCTTGGTGGGAGATACGCAGTATTTT.